A selection of T cell receptor beta chains follows, all from one sample in a study of pediatric ulcerative colitis. The data were produced by immunoSEQ multiplex PCR, yet TCRdb's version contains in-frame clones alone and is incomplete. The repertoire holds tens of thousands of clones, with 78% as singletons. The sequenced material came from gut tissue. All receptors derive from a girl between 5 and 17 years old with moderate ulcerative colitis. CDR3s include the opening cysteine and the closing phenylalanine or tryptophan. The D gene is left open where the match is weak. The size of a clone is reported for some rows only, either as once, few or many, or as a class for expanded clones.

V: TRBV2
J: TRBJ2-5
size: .
D: TRBD1
DNA: TGTGCCAGCAGTTTACAGGGGATTAAAGAGACCCAGTACTTC
CDR3: CASSLQGIKETQYF

V: TRBV2
J: TRBJ2-7
size: .
D: .
DNA: TGTGCCAGCAGTGAAGGCAGGAGCTCCTACGAGCAGTACTTC
CDR3: CASSEGRSSYEQYF

V: TRBV5-6
J: TRBJ2-1
size: .
D: TRBD2
DNA: TGTGCCAGCAGTGGACTAGCGGGCCTCCACGCCGGTCCGTTCTTC
CDR3: CASSGLAGLHAGPFF

V: TRBV28
J: TRBJ1-5
size: .
D: .
DNA: TGTGCCAGCAGTCCCCCCGACCTTTATCAGCCCCAGCATTTT
CDR3: CASSPPDLYQPQHF

V: TRBV28
J: TRBJ1-1
size: .
D: TRBD1
DNA: TGTGCCAGCAGTTTACCCGTGGACAGGGGGTACACTGAAGCTTTCTTT
CDR3: CASSLPVDRGYTEAFF

V: TRBV6-6
J: TRBJ2-1
size: .
D: .
DNA: TGTGCCAGCAGTTACGGCGTTCGATTCGTCCCTGAGCAGTTCTTC
CDR3: CASSYGVRFVPEQFF

V: TRBV2
J: TRBJ1-3
size: .
D: .
DNA: TGTGCCAGCAGAGAGGCAGGAAACACCATATATTTT
CDR3: CASREAGNTIYF

V: TRBV7-2
J: TRBJ1-4
size: .
D: .
DNA: TGTGCCAGCAGCTTACAGGGTTATAATGAAAAACTGTTTTTT
CDR3: CASSLQGYNEKLFF

V: TRBV7-3
J: TRBJ2-3
size: .
D: TRBD2
DNA: TGTGCCAGCAGCCGGAGCGGGGCTGCAGATACGCAGTATTTT
CDR3: CASSRSGAADTQYF

V: TRBV5-6
J: TRBJ2-1
size: once
D: TRBD2
DNA: TGTGCCAGCAGCTTGTTCGTCAGGCGGGAGCACAATGAGCAGTTCTTC
CDR3: CASSLFVRREHNEQFF

V: TRBV10-3
J: TRBJ2-1
size: .
D: TRBD1
DNA: TGTGCCATCAGTGTAGGGACAGACTACAATGAGCAGTTCTTC
CDR3: CAISVGTDYNEQFF

V: TRBV15
J: TRBJ1-2
size: once
D: TRBD1
DNA: TGTGCCACCAGCAGAGCTGGACAGGGTTCTAACTATGGCTACACCTTC
CDR3: CATSRAGQGSNYGYTF

V: TRBV6-5
J: TRBJ2-1
size: .
D: .
DNA: TGTGCCAGCAGTTCCCCCAGTACAGGAATAGGGAATGAGCAGTTCTTC
CDR3: CASSSPSTGIGNEQFF

V: TRBV5-1
J: TRBJ1-1
size: few
D: .
DNA: TGCGCCAGCAGCTCGGGGGACTTGGCCACTGAAGCTTTCTTT
CDR3: CASSSGDLATEAFF

V: TRBV4-3
J: TRBJ2-1
size: once
D: TRBD1
DNA: TGCGCCAGCAGCCTTATACAGGGGGTTGAGCAGTTCTTC
CDR3: CASSLIQGVEQFF

V: TRBV30
J: TRBJ1-2
size: .
D: .
DNA: TGTGCCTGGAGTTCGGGGGCCCATCTCTCCAGTGGCTACACCTTC
CDR3: CAWSSGAHLSSGYTF

V: TRBV28
J: TRBJ1-2
size: .
D: .
DNA: TGTGCCAGCGGCTCTGCCCGGGGGGGCTACACCTTC
CDR3: CASGSARGGYTF

V: TRBV7-2
J: TRBJ1-6
size: .
D: .
DNA: TGTGCCAGCAGCTTAGGAGGGGGGGAGACTTCACCCCTCCACTTT
CDR3: CASSLGGGETSPLHF

V: TRBV4-2
J: TRBJ1-1
size: few
D: .
DNA: TGTGCCAGCAGCCCGCTCTCGGGGACGGGCCTCACTGAAGCTTTCTTT
CDR3: CASSPLSGTGLTEAFF

V: TRBV6-1
J: TRBJ2-7
size: .
D: .
DNA: TGTGCCAGCAGTTATAAGTACGAGCAGTACTTC
CDR3: CASSYKYEQYF

V: TRBV11-2
J: TRBJ2-7
size: .
D: .
DNA: TGTGCCAGCAGCACCCCCTCGGCACAGGGAATGGGCGAGCAGTACTTC
CDR3: CASSTPSAQGMGEQYF

V: TRBV30
J: TRBJ1-1
size: once
D: TRBD1
DNA: TGTGCCTTTCACGCGCCACACAGGGGGAACACTGAAGCTTTCTTT
CDR3: CAFHAPHRGNTEAFF

V: TRBV19
J: TRBJ1-4
size: .
D: .
DNA: TGTGCCAGTAGACGGGATAACGAAAAACTGTTTTTT
CDR3: CASRRDNEKLFF

V: TRBV2
J: TRBJ2-5
size: .
D: .
DNA: TGTGCCAGCAGGCCGGGACCTCCCGCAAGGACCCAGTACTTC
CDR3: CASRPGPPARTQYF

V: TRBV4-2
J: TRBJ1-5
size: .
D: .
DNA: TGTGCCAGCAGCCAAGATGCCTCGGGGAGCAATCAGCCCCAGCATTTT
CDR3: CASSQDASGSNQPQHF

V: TRBV29-1
J: TRBJ2-5
size: once
D: TRBD1
DNA: TGCAGCGTTGTGGGATCCACAGGGGATGAGACCCAGTACTTC
CDR3: CSVVGSTGDETQYF

V: TRBV27
J: TRBJ2-5
size: .
D: .
DNA: TGTGCCAGCAGTCCTATGGGGGCGTGGGGGGAGACCCAGTACTTC
CDR3: CASSPMGAWGETQYF

V: TRBV4-1
J: TRBJ2-7
size: .
D: .
DNA: TGCGCCAGCAGCCAAGTCTACGTCAGTCTCTACGAGCAGTACTTC
CDR3: CASSQVYVSLYEQYF

V: TRBV2
J: TRBJ1-5
size: few
D: .
DNA: TGTGCCAGCCACAGGGATAGCAATCAGCCCCAGCATTTT
CDR3: CASHRDSNQPQHF

V: TRBV5-8
J: TRBJ2-3
size: once
D: .
DNA: TGTGCCAGCAGCTCCCCGCCAGGTCGTAATACGCAGTATTTT
CDR3: CASSSPPGRNTQYF

V: TRBV6-5
J: TRBJ1-5
size: .
D: .
DNA: TGTGCCAGCAGTTACTCTCGCAGGGCCAATCAGCCCCAGCATTTT
CDR3: CASSYSRRANQPQHF

V: TRBV19
J: TRBJ1-1
size: .
D: .
DNA: TGTGCCAGTCACTCGATCGGGGTCATGAACACTGAAGCTTTCTTT
CDR3: CASHSIGVMNTEAFF

V: TRBV2
J: TRBJ2-1
size: .
D: .
DNA: TGTGCCAGCAGTGGGCTACGGAGCTCCTACAATGAGCAGTTCTTC
CDR3: CASSGLRSSYNEQFF

V: TRBV7-2
J: TRBJ1-3
size: few
D: .
DNA: TGTGCCAGCAGCTTAAAAGGCGATTATGGAAACACCATATATTTT
CDR3: CASSLKGDYGNTIYF

V: TRBV30
J: TRBJ1-4
size: .
D: .
DNA: TGTGCCTGGAGGAAGTCAGGGAACAATGAAAAACTGTTTTTT
CDR3: CAWRKSGNNEKLFF

V: TRBV18
J: TRBJ2-5
size: .
D: TRBD2
DNA: TGTGCCAGCTCACGATCTAGCGGGAAGGAGACCCAGTACTTC
CDR3: CASSRSSGKETQYF

V: TRBV27
J: TRBJ2-1
size: .
D: .
DNA: TGTGCCAGCAGTTTAAAGGGGGAGTTGACATGGAATGAGCAGTTCTTC
CDR3: CASSLKGELTWNEQFF

V: TRBV11-3
J: TRBJ1-1
size: .
D: .
DNA: TGTGCCAGCAGCTTAGATGGGGTGAACACTGAAGCTTTCTTT
CDR3: CASSLDGVNTEAFF

V: TRBV9
J: TRBJ2-3
size: once
D: TRBD2
DNA: TGTGCCAGCAGCGTAGGTGGCGGGGGAGATCTCACAGATACGCAGTATTTT
CDR3: CASSVGGGGDLTDTQYF

V: TRBV15
J: TRBJ2-1
size: .
D: TRBD1
DNA: TGTGCCACCAGCAGAGATTGGGGACAGCGCCTATTCTACAATGAGCAGTTCTTC
CDR3: CATSRDWGQRLFYNEQFF

V: TRBV6-6
J: TRBJ1-5
size: .
D: .
DNA: TGTGCCAGCAGTTCCTTAGATCAGCCCCAGCATTTT
CDR3: CASSSLDQPQHF

V: TRBV29-1
J: TRBJ1-1
size: few
D: TRBD1
DNA: TGCAGCGCTACCCCCGACAGGGCGAACACTGAAGCTTTCTTT
CDR3: CSATPDRANTEAFF

V: TRBV29-1
J: TRBJ2-1
size: .
D: .
DNA: TGCAACGTGCTGAGGGATTACCCGCGTATCGATGAGCAGTTCTTC
CDR3: CNVLRDYPRIDEQFF

V: TRBV5-1
J: TRBJ2-2
size: .
D: TRBD2
DNA: TGCGCCAGCAGCCCCGCAGCGGGGGGGCCGGGCACCGGGGAGCTGTTTTTT
CDR3: CASSPAAGGPGTGELFF

V: TRBV28
J: TRBJ1-6
size: few
D: .
DNA: TGTGCCAGCAGTTTGTTTCAGGAATCACCCCTCCACTTT
CDR3: CASSLFQESPLHF

V: TRBV19
J: TRBJ1-5
size: .
D: .
DNA: TGTGCCAGTAAGACTCGAGCCGATCAGCCCCAGCATTTT
CDR3: CASKTRADQPQHF

V: TRBV18
J: TRBJ1-3
size: .
D: .
DNA: TGTGCCAGCTCACCTACAGGGTCGGCTGGAAACACCATATATTTT
CDR3: CASSPTGSAGNTIYF

V: TRBV10-2
J: TRBJ1-1
size: .
D: .
DNA: TGCGCCAGCAGTTTCGGCAGCCGTGGGGAAGCTTTCTTT
CDR3: CASSFGSRGEAFF

V: TRBV7-8
J: TRBJ1-5
size: .
D: .
DNA: TGTGCCAGCAGCTTAGGATACAGGGCCACGGAACAGCCCCAGCATTTT
CDR3: CASSLGYRATEQPQHF

V: TRBV7-2
J: TRBJ1-2
size: .
D: .
DNA: TGTGCCAGCAGCTTAGAAGTGGGAGGCTACACCTTC
CDR3: CASSLEVGGYTF

V: TRBV7-7
J: TRBJ2-7
size: .
D: TRBD1
DNA: TGTGCTAGCAGCTTCGGGACAGACTACGAGCAGTACTTC
CDR3: CASSFGTDYEQYF

V: TRBV5-8
J: TRBJ2-3
size: .
D: .
DNA: TGTGCCAGCAGCTTGGGAGGACAAAACACAGATACGCAGTATTTT
CDR3: CASSLGGQNTDTQYF

V: TRBV1
J: TRBJ2-4
size: .
D: .
DNA: TGCACCAGCAGCCAAGTCGGGGCAGGGGAGAGGAAAAACATTCAGTACTTC
CDR3: CTSSQVGAGERKNIQYF